One sample yielded the 29 T cell receptor beta chains listed below, sequenced in a study of blood T cell repertoires in COVID-19. Sequencing used immunoSEQ multiplex PCR; TCRdb keeps in-frame clones, though not all of them. The repertoire holds roughly 380,000 clones, with around nine tenths as singletons. Sample: peripheral blood. These receptor sequences come from a woman aged 40 to 55 with COVID-19, enrolled during active disease.

V is TRBV6-2 or TRBV6-3 and J is TRBJ1-1; 9 nucleotides align to TRBD1. With V trimmed by 4 bases and J by 3 bases, 12 bases remained unmatched. CDR1 and CDR2 (germline): MNHEY, SVGEGT. The CDR3 spans 17 residues. CDR3 region: CASSLNTPGQGDTEAFF. CDR3 DNA: TGTGCCAGCAGTTTAAATACACCGGGACAGGGTGACACTGAAGCTTTCTTT.

V gene TRBV19 combines with J gene TRBJ2-1; 10 bases line up with TRBD2. The CDR3 contains 16 residues. Germline loops: CDR1 LNHDA, CDR2 SQIVND (reference sequence). With 5 bases clipped from V and 6 bases from J, the junction kept 10 bases outside the gene matches. The CDR3 sequence is CASSEQLAGAGNEQFF. The CDR3, as DNA: TGTGCCAGTAGTGAGCAGCTAGCGGGAGCGGGCAATGAGCAGTTCTTC.

V and J are TRBV5-1 and TRBJ2-5, with TRBD1 as a possible D gene (6 bases). Germline CDR1 SGHRS, CDR2 YFSETQ. Trimming cost V 3 bases and J 3 bases, with 12 bases left between them. The CDR3 has 14 amino acids. This CDR3 is CASSSVTGKETQYF. CDR3 DNA sequence: TGCGCCAGCAGCTCGGTCACAGGGAAAGAGACCCAGTACTTC.

Here the CDR3 DNA reads TGTGCCAGCAGCCAAGACTCGCCTAGCTACAATGAGCAGTTCTTC. Its protein is CASSQDSPSYNEQFF. The chain uses TRBV7-2 and TRBJ2-1; D is ambiguous. The CDR3 loop spans 15 amino acids. V was cut by 5 bases and J by 3 bases, with 14 bases left in between. In germline, CDR1 is SGHTA, CDR2 FQGNSA.

The chain couples TRBV30 to TRBJ2-4; 12 nucleotides match TRBD2. Germline CDR1 and CDR2: GTSNPN and SVGIG (reference sequence). The CDR3 covers 15 residues. With V trimmed by 7 bases and J by 0 bases, 4 bases remained unmatched. The CDR3 DNA is TGTGCCTACGGACTAGCGGGACTAGCCAAAAACATTCAGTACTTC. This sequence encodes CAYGLAGLAKNIQYF.

As for this clone: Other DNA sequences from this sample encode an identical CDR3 as well. V is TRBV3-1 (or the pseudogene TRBV3-2) and J is TRBJ1-5; 7 bases fit TRBD1. Losses at the gene ends were 3 bases for V and 4 bases for J; bases not matched to a gene: 0. The germline gives CDR1 LGHDT, CDR2 YNNKEL (reference sequence). This CDR3 is 13 amino acids long. DNA for the CDR3: TGTGCCAGCAGCCAGACAGGGAATCAGCCCCAGCATTTT. Its translation: CASSQTGNQPQHF.

This sequence joins TRBV4-3 and TRBJ1-2, with D tentatively TRBD1 (6 bases). CDR1 and CDR2 (germline): LGHNA, YSLEER. This CDR3 has 16 residues. The V gene lost 1 base and the J gene lost 1 base, with 13 bases spanning the gap. The DNA of the CDR3 is TGCGCCAGCAGCCAAGGGGAGACAGGTCTTAACTATGGCTACACCTTC. Its protein product is CASSQGETGLNYGYTF.

This chain's CDR3 is CASRKDRGRQGEKLFF. The CDR3 DNA follows: TGTGCCAGCAGAAAGGACAGGGGGCGCCAAGGTGAAAAACTGTTTTTT. The chain joins TRBV28 to TRBJ1-4; TRBD1 aligns across 11 bases. Unmatched junction bases numbered 10, after V lost 6 bases and J lost 7 bases. CDR3 size: 16 residues. Germline V lookup: CDR1 MDHEN, CDR2 SYDVKM.

The chain has TRBV20-1 and TRBJ2-7, with no clear D. Deletions cut 3 bases from V and 6 bases from J, with 9 bases between. Germline V CDR1 and CDR2: DFQATT, SNEGSKA (reference sequence). The CDR3 is made up of 11 amino acids. The DNA of the CDR3 is TGCAGTGCTAGTCCTGGCCCCGAGCAGTACTTC. It encodes CSASPGPEQYF.

The V gene is TRBV5-8, the J gene TRBJ1-6; 8 bases agree with TRBD1. V lost 1 base to trimming and J lost 8 bases; unmatched junction nucleotides: 8. CDR3 size: 16 residues. CDR1 is SGHTS and CDR2 is YDEGEE in the germline V gene. CDR3 in DNA: TGTGCCAGCAGCTTGCGGGCAGGGGGCCTCGATTCACCCCTCCACTTT. Translating it yields CASSLRAGGLDSPLHF.

This chain uses TRBV30 with TRBJ2-5, with D possibly being TRBD2 (7 bases). Trimming cost V 0 bases and J 9 bases, with 23 bases left between them. The CDR3 is 16 amino acids. The V gene's germline CDR1 is GTSNPN and CDR2 SVGIG (reference sequence). As DNA, the CDR3 is TGTGCCTGGAGTGTACAAGTGGCTAATCGGGGGGCGGCCCAGTACTTC. Encoded protein: CAWSVQVANRGAAQYF. The full variable domain, in which reference TRBV30 and TRBJ2-5 provide the parts outside the CDR3, is SQTIHQWPATLVQPVGSPLSLECTVEGTSNPNLYWYRQAAGRGLQLLFYSVGIGQISSEVPQNLSASRPQDRQFILSSKKLLLSDSGFYLCAWSVQVANRGAAQYFGPGTRLLVL.

The chain joins TRBV2 to TRBJ1-5; no reliable D call. CDR1 SNHLY and CDR2 FYNNEI come from the germline V gene. V lost 4 bases and J 3 bases, leaving 10 bases between the germline ends. The CDR3 sequence is 14 residues long. The CDR3 here is CASSGLTVNQPQHF. The CDR3 bases are TGTGCCAGCAGTGGTCTTACAGTCAATCAGCCCCAGCATTTT.

The V call is TRBV5-1, the J call TRBJ1-1, with 9 bases lining up with TRBD1. CDR3 size: 15 residues. J lost 1 base, V lost 3 bases, and 4 bases had no gene match. Germline lookup yields CDR1 SGHRS and CDR2 YFSETQ. In DNA form, the CDR3 reads TGCGCCAGCAGCTGGCCGGACAGGGGGAACACTGAAGCTTTCTTT. Amino acids: CASSWPDRGNTEAFF.

This chain connects TRBV29-1 to TRBJ2-1; 8 positions agree with TRBD2. Germline V gene sequence: CDR1 SQVTM, CDR2 ANQGSEA. J was trimmed by 7 bases and V by 7 bases; bases with no gene match: 12. The CDR3 covers 14 residues. CDR3 coding DNA: TGCAGCGCCCGAAGCGGGAGTTCTGGGAATGAGCAGTTCTTC. Encoded protein: CSARSGSSGNEQFF.

This clone is a singleton in its sample. This rearrangement joins TRBV7-3 to TRBJ1-1; maybe TRBD1 (5 bases). Germline CDR1 is SGHTA and CDR2 is FQGTGA. This CDR3 is 13 amino acids long. Trimming took off 1 base at V and 7 bases at J, with 10 bases between the two ends. CDR3 DNA sequence: TGTGCCAGCAGCTTAATTGGTACAGGTGAAGCTTTCTTT. It specifies CASSLIGTGEAFF.

Here the CDR3 DNA reads TGTGCCAGCAGTTCCGGACAGGGCGAGATGAACACTGAAGCTTTCTTT. This codes for CASSSGQGEMNTEAFF. This chain connects TRBV6-5 to TRBJ1-1, with 8 bases identical to TRBD1. Germline CDR1 is MNHEY and CDR2 is SVGAGI. The CDR3 contains 16 residues. V shed 4 bases and J 0 bases; nucleotides not matched to a gene: 7.

J is TRBJ1-1 and V is TRBV11-2, with D perhaps TRBD1 (6 bases). V was cut by 4 bases and J by 1 base, with 7 bases left in between. CDR1 SGHAT and CDR2 FQNNGV come from the germline V gene. This CDR3 region has 13 residues. CDR3 residues: CASSSDRNTEAFF. The CDR3 nucleotides read TGTGCCAGCAGCTCGGACAGGAACACTGAAGCTTTCTTT.

The J gene is TRBJ1-2, the V gene TRBV28; TRBD1 agrees at 8 bases. This CDR3 spans 13 amino acids. Germline lookup yields CDR1 MDHEN and CDR2 SYDVKM. V gave up 6 bases and J gave up 6 bases; unmatched junction bases: 6. For the CDR3, the DNA is TGTGCCAGCAGGCTGGACAGGGAGCATGGCTACACCTTC. Its protein is CASRLDREHGYTF.

The J gene is TRBJ2-6, the V gene TRBV5-4; 7 nucleotides match TRBD2. Germline V gene data show CDR1 as SGHNT and CDR2 as YYREEE (reference sequence). This CDR3 spans 18 amino acids. Trimming cost V 4 bases and J 3 bases; bases outside gene matches: 13. DNA of the CDR3: TGTGCCAGCAGCGGAGGACTAGTCGGGAGTCGTGGGGCCAACGTCCTGACTTTC. Its translation: CASSGGLVGSRGANVLTF.

The V gene is TRBV3-1 (or the pseudogene TRBV3-2), the J gene TRBJ2-2, with 12 bases aligning to TRBD2. The CDR3 is 17 amino acids. Germline V CDR1 and CDR2: LGHDT, YNNKEL (reference sequence). Trimming at V came to 4 bases and at J to 6 bases, leaving 9 bases not matched to a gene. The DNA of the CDR3 is TGTGCCAGCAGCCCGAAGACTAGCGGGAGTCTAGCCGGGGAGCTGTTTTTT. Its protein is CASSPKTSGSLAGELFF.

This clone occurred once. This chain uses TRBV7-3 with TRBJ1-1, with a possible D match to TRBD1 (5 bases). The CDR3 sequence is 13 residues long. Germline V gene data show CDR1 as SGHTA and CDR2 as FQGTGA. The germline V and J ends were trimmed by 4 bases and 8 bases, with 14 bases remaining between them. The CDR3 spells CASSSGMKLEAFF. The CDR3 DNA reads TGTGCCAGCAGCTCAGGGATGAAACTGGAAGCTTTCTTT.

This clone occurred once. The CDR3 DNA follows: TGTGCCAGCAGCTTAACTGGCGGGAGGGATACGCAGTATTTT. Translated, it gives CASSLTGGRDTQYF. This chain links TRBV7-3 with TRBJ2-3, with TRBD2 matching 8 bases. The CDR3 has 14 amino acids. Germline-derived CDR1 and CDR2 are SGHTA and FQGTGA. V dropped 0 bases and J dropped 6; count of bases not matched to a gene: 2.

The chain carries TRBV15 and TRBJ2-7; 7 bases line up with TRBD1. Germline V gene lookup returns CDR1 LNHNV and CDR2 YYDKDF (reference sequence). CDR3 length: 16 residues. V shed 0 bases and J 2 bases; nucleotides not matched to a gene: 7. In nucleotides, the CDR3 is TGTGCCACCAGCAGAGATCAGGGGCAGGGGGCCTACGAGCAGTACTTC. Its protein is CATSRDQGQGAYEQYF.

V usage is TRBV27 and J usage is TRBJ1-2; TRBD1 is a possible D gene (6 bases). The CDR3 sequence is 14 residues long. V lost 0 bases, J lost 3 bases, and 8 bases lay in between. Germline lookup yields CDR1 MNHEY and CDR2 SMNVEV (reference sequence). In DNA form, the CDR3 reads TGTGCCAGCAGTTTATCCGGGACATACTATGGCTACACCTTC. It translates to CASSLSGTYYGYTF.

The genes are TRBV9 and TRBJ1-6, with D possibly being TRBD1 (5 bases). Trimming cost V 0 bases and J 8 bases, with 15 bases left between them. CDR1 is SGDLS, CDR2 YYNGEE, per germline. The CDR3 totals 16 residues. As DNA, the CDR3 is TGTGCCAGCAGCGTAGGGGACGGGACTGCCCATTCACCCCTCCACTTT. Its protein is CASSVGDGTAHSPLHF.

The rearrangement links TRBV2 to TRBJ2-3; D remains ambiguous. Germline lookup yields CDR1 SNHLY and CDR2 FYNNEI. Deletions cut 7 bases from V and 2 bases from J, with 13 bases between. This CDR3 contains 14 residues. This CDR3 reads CASTWALYTDTQYF. The DNA for the CDR3 is TGTGCCAGCACGTGGGCACTGTACACAGATACGCAGTATTTT.

As DNA, the CDR3 is TGTGCCAGCTCACCTCAATCGACTGTAAGCTCCTACAATGAGCAGTTCTTC. As protein: CASSPQSTVSSYNEQFF. This chain connects TRBV18 to TRBJ2-1; no reliable D call. Looked up from germline, CDR1 is KGHSH and CDR2 is LQKENI. This CDR3 spans 17 amino acids. Trimming took off 3 bases at V and 0 bases at J, with 15 bases between the two ends.

The CDR3 DNA reads as TGTGCCACCAGCAGAGAAAGGGGCACTGAAGCTTTCTTT. It translates to CATSRERGTEAFF. The genes are TRBV15 and TRBJ1-1; weak D call: TRBD1 (5 bases). The CDR3 totals 13 residues. The V and J ends lost 0 bases and 4 bases respectively, with 6 bases between them. Germline loops: CDR1 LNHNV, CDR2 YYDKDF (reference sequence).

The chain links TRBV21-1 to TRBJ2-7; the D call of TRBD1 is as the table states it, not checked on the DNA. TRBV21-1 is annotated as a pseudogene. The CDR3 length is 16 residues. The CDR3 is CASSTWTGGKTYEQYF. The CDR3 bases are TGTGCCAGCAGCACCTGGACAGGTGGAAAAACCTACGAGCAGTACTTC.